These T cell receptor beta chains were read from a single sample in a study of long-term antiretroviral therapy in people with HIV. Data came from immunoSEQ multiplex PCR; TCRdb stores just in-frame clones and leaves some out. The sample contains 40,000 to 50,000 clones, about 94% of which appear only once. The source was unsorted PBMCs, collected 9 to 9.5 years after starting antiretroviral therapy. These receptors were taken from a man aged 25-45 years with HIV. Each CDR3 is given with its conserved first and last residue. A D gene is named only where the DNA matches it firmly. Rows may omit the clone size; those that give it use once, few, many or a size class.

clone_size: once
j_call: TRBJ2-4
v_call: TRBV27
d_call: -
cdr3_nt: TGTGCCAGCAGTTTTTTACCCGGGGCGCAGAACATTCAGTACTTC
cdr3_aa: CASSFLPGAQNIQYF

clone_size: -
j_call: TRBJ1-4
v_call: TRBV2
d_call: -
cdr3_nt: TGTGCCAGCAGGGAGACAGAGACCGCTGATGAAAAACTGTTTTTT
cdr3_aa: CASRETETADEKLFF

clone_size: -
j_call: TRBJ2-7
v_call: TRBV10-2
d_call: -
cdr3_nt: TGCGCCAGCAGTGAGTGGCACACCGAGCAGTACTTC
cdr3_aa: CASSEWHTEQYF

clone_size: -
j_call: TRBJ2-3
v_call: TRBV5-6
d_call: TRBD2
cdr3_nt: TGTGCCAGCAGCTCCCTAGCGGGGGGCTCCACAGATACGCAGTATTTT
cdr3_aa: CASSSLAGGSTDTQYF

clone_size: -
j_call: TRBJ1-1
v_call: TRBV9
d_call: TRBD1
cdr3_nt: TGTGCCAGCAGCCCACGACAGGGTCTGAACACTGAAGCTTTCTTT
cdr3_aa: CASSPRQGLNTEAFF

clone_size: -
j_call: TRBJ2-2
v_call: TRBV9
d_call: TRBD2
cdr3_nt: TGTGCCAGCAGCGGGACTAGCGGGACCACCGGGGAGCTGTTTTTT
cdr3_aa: CASSGTSGTTGELFF

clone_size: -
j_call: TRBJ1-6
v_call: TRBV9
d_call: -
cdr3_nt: TGTGCCAGCAGTTCAGTAGGGTCCTATAATTCACCCCTCCACTTT
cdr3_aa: CASSSVGSYNSPLHF

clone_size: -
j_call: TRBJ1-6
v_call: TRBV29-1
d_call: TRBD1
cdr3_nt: TGCAGCGCCTCACAGGGGGGGAATTCACCCCTCCACTTT
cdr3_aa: CSASQGGNSPLHF

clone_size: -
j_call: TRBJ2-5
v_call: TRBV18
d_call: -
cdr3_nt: TGTGCCAGCTCACCACCGACTGTCCAAGAGACCCAGTACTTC
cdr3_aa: CASSPPTVQETQYF

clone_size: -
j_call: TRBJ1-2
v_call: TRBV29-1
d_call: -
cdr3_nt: TGCAGCGCCCGCGGGGGATTTAATAACTATGGCTACACCTTC
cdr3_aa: CSARGGFNNYGYTF

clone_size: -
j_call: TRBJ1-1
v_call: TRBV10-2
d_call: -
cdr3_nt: TGCGCCAGCAGGGGGGGCACGGAAGCTTTCTTT
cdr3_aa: CASRGGTEAFF

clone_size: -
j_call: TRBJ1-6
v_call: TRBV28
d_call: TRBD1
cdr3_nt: TGTGCCAGCATCCCAACCGGGACAGGGGGTTCACCCCTCCACTTT
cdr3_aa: CASIPTGTGGSPLHF

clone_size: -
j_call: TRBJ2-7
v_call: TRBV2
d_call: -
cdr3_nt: TGTGCCAGCAGTGGATTGGGAGGCTCCTACGAGCAGTACTTC
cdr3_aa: CASSGLGGSYEQYF

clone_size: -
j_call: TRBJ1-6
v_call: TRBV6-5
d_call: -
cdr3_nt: TGTGCCGGGGGCTCCACAGGGAATTCACCCCTCCACTTT
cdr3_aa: CAGGSTGNSPLHF

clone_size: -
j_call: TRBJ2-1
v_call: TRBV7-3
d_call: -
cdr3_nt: TGTGCCAGCAGCTATGACCGTGCCAATGAGCAGTTCTTC
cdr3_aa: CASSYDRANEQFF

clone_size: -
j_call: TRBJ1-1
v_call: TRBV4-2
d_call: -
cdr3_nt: TGTGCCAGCAGCCAATCCAGTATGGGGACTGAAGCTTTCTTT
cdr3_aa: CASSQSSMGTEAFF

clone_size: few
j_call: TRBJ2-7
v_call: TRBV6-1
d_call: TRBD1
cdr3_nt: TGTGCCAGCAATCTTGGGGACAGGGCGTACGAGCAGTACTTC
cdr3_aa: CASNLGDRAYEQYF

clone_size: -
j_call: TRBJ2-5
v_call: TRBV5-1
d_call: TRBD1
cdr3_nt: TGCGCCAGCAGCTTTCAGGGACAGGTGGAGACCCAGTACTTC
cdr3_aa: CASSFQGQVETQYF

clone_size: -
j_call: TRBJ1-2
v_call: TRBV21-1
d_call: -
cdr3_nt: TGTGCCAGCATGATAAAGGGGGCGGGTGGCCATCCCTATGGCTACACCTTC
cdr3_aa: CASMIKGAGGHPYGYTF

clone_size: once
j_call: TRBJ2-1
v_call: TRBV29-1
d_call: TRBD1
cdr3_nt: TGCAGCGCCCAGAGGGGGACAGGGAACAATGAGCAGTTCTTC
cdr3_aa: CSAQRGTGNNEQFF

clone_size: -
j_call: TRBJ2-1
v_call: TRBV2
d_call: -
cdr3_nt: TGTGCCAGCATCCCCCGGGGCAATGAGCAGTTCTTC
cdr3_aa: CASIPRGNEQFF

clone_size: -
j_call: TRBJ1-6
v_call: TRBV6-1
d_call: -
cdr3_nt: TGTGCCACCCTTGGACAGTTAGATCCACCCCTCCACTTT
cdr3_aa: CATLGQLDPPLHF

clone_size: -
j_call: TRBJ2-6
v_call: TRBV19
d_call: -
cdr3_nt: TGTGCCAGTAGTATTACGGGCGGTGGGGCCAACGTCCTGACTTTC
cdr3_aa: CASSITGGGANVLTF

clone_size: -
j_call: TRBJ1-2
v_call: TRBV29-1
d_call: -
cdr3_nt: TGCAGCGTTGAGGAGCTATCTAACTATGGCTACACCTTC
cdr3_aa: CSVEELSNYGYTF

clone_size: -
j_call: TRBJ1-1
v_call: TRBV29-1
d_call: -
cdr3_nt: TGCAGCGTTGTGGAAGGGGCTAGCACTGAAGCTTTCTTT
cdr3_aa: CSVVEGASTEAFF

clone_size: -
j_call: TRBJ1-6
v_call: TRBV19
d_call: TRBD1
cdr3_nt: TGTGCCAGTAGTTTCACACAGGGGATGGGTTCACCCCTCCACTTT
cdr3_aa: CASSFTQGMGSPLHF

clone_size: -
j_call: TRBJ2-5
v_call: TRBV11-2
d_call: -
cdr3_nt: TGTGCCAGCAGCGCCAGTGGGAGAAGAGAGACCCAGTACTTC
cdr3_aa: CASSASGRRETQYF

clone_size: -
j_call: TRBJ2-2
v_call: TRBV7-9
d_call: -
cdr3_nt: TGTGCCAGCAGCCCGCGGGAGCTGTTTTTT
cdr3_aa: CASSPRELFF

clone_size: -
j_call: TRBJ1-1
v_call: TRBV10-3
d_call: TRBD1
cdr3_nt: TGTGCCATCAGTGAGTGGCGGGAAACCGGGACAGCCTTGAACACTGAAGCTTTCTTT
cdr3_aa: CAISEWRETGTALNTEAFF

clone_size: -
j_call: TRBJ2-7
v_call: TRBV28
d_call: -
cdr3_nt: TGTGCCAGCAGTCTATACTACGAGCAGTACTTC
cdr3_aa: CASSLYYEQYF

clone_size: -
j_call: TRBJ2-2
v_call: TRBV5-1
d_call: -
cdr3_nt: TGCGCCAGCAGCGGCTTTTCCGGGGAGCTGTTTTTT
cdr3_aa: CASSGFSGELFF

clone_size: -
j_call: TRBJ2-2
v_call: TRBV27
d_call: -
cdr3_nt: TGTGCCAGCAGTGTCGATCGGGGACGTAACACCGGGGAGCTGTTTTTT
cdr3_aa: CASSVDRGRNTGELFF

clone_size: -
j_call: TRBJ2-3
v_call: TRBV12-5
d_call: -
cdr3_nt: TGTGCTAGTGGTTTGGGAGGAGGTACGCAGTATTTT
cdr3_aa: CASGLGGGTQYF

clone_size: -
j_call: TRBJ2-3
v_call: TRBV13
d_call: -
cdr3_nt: TGTGCCAGCAGCTTGGGACCTCCCGGGGATACGCAGTATTTT
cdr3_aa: CASSLGPPGDTQYF

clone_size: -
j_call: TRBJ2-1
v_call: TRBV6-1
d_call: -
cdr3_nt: TGTGCCAGCAGTGAACACTCTAAGTTCAATGAGCAGTTCTTC
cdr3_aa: CASSEHSKFNEQFF

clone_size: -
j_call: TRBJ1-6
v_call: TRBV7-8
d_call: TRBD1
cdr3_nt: TGTGCCAGCAGCGAACGACAGGGGGCCGATTCACCCCTCCACTTT
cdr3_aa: CASSERQGADSPLHF

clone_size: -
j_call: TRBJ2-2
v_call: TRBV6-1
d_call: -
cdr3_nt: TGTGCCAGCAGCCACCAGCGTCGGGCCACCGGGGAGCTGTTTTTT
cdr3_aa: CASSHQRRATGELFF

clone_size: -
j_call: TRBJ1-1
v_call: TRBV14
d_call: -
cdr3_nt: TGTGCCAGCAGCCAAGACACTGAAGCTTTCTTT
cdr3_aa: CASSQDTEAFF

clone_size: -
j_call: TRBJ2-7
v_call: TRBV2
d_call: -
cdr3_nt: TGTGCCAGCTCCCCAGGGACCGACGAGCAGTACTTC
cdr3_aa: CASSPGTDEQYF

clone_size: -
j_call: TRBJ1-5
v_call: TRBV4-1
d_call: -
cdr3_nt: TGCGCCAGCTCTTCCCCCGGGCAGCCCCAGCATTTT
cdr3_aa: CASSSPGQPQHF

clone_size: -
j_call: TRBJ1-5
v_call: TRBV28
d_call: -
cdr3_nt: TGTGCCAGCTCCCAGGAGGATCAGCCCCAGCATTTT
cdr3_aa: CASSQEDQPQHF

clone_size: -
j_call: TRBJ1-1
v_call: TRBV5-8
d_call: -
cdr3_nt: TGTGCCAGCAGCTTGGGTGTGGACTCATTGAACACTGAAGCTTTCTTT
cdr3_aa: CASSLGVDSLNTEAFF

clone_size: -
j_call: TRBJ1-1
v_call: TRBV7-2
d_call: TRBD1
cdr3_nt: TGTGCCAGCAGCCAATGGACAGGGGACGCTTTCTTT
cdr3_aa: CASSQWTGDAFF

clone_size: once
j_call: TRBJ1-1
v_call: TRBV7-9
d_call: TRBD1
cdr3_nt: TGTGCCAGCAGCCACGGGGGACAGGGCGATTATGCTGAAGCTTTCTTT
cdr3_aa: CASSHGGQGDYAEAFF

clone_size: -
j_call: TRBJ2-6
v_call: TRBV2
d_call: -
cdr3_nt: TGTGCCAGCAGTCGGGGTGGGGGTCCCTACAACGTCCTGACTTTC
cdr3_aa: CASSRGGGPYNVLTF

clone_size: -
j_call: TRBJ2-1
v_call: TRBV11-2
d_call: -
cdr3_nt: TGTGCCAGCAGCTCACCAAGAGGCAATACTGAGCAGTTCTTC
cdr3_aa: CASSSPRGNTEQFF

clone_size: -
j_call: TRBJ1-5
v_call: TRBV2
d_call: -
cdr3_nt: TGTGCCAGCAGTGACAGGGCGGGCAATCAGCCCCAGCATTTT
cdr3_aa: CASSDRAGNQPQHF

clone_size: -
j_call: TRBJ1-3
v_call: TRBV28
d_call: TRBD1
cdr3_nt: TGTGCCAGCACAGCGGGACAGGGAGGCAACACCATATATTTT
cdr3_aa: CASTAGQGGNTIYF

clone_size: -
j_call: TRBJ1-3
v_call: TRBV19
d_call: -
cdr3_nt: TGTGCCAGTAGGCAGGGAAGTCTTGGAAACACCATATATTTT
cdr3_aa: CASRQGSLGNTIYF

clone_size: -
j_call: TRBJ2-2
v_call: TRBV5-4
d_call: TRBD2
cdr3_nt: TGTGCCAGCAGCCTAGCGGGGGCCAACACCGGGGAGCTGTTTTTT
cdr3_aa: CASSLAGANTGELFF

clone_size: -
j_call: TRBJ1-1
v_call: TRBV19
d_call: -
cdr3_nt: TGTGCCAGTAGTATTTCCGGGTCGAACACTGAAGCTTTCTTT
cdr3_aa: CASSISGSNTEAFF